These 29 T cell receptor beta chains share one sample of origin, sequenced in a study of sequential checkpoint blockade in melanoma. Treatment described: randomized to nivolumab then ipilimumab (arm A) or the reverse (arm B). Generated by immunoSEQ multiplex PCR, the TCRdb table keeps only in-frame clones and is missing some. The table lists 15,000 to 20,000 clones, 85% to 95% of them singletons, with 24% in the top ten. Source: CD8+ T cells sorted from blood (inferred from file names), taken from a patient given nivolumab and ipilimumab in sequence. The receptors were gathered from a human donor with melanoma.

This clone was seen a single time. The rearrangement joins TRBV6-1 to TRBJ2-7; TRBD1 agrees at 7 bases. J was trimmed by 7 bases and V by 4 bases; bases with no gene match: 7. Germline CDR1 MNHNS, CDR2 SASEGT. The CDR3 length is 13 residues. Here the CDR3 DNA reads TGTGCCAGCAGTGGAGGACAGGCTTGGGAGCAGTACGTC. It specifies CASSGGQAWEQYV.

CDR3 bases: TGTGCCAGCAGCCCCGCGGGAAGGAACACCATATATTTT. Its translation: CASSPAGRNTIYF. The genes are TRBV13 and TRBJ1-3; no reliable D call. The CDR3 length is 13 residues. Germline assignment: CDR1 PRHDT and CDR2 FYEKMQ (reference sequence). V gave up 5 bases and J gave up 7 bases, with 12 bases separating them.

The rearrangement links TRBV4-3 to TRBJ2-7; D might be TRBD1 (6 bases). Germline CDR1 is LGHNA and CDR2 is YSLEER. Trimming pared 2 bases from V and 1 base from J, leaving 15 bases between. The CDR3 consists of 16 residues. Here the CDR3 reads CASSQISVQGSYEQYV. CDR3 DNA sequence: TGCGCCAGCAGCCAAATATCGGTACAGGGTTCCTACGAGCAGTACGTC.

This sequence joins TRBV27 and TRBJ1-1; D remains ambiguous. Trimming cost V 3 bases and J 1 base, with 6 bases left between them. Germline V gene data show CDR1 as MNHEY and CDR2 as SMNVEV (reference sequence). The CDR3 is made up of 13 amino acids. The CDR3 loop is CASSFGGNTEAFF. CDR3 sequence (DNA): TGTGCCAGCAGTTTTGGAGGGAACACTGAAGCTTTCTTT.

V gene TRBV28 combines with J gene TRBJ2-7; D might be TRBD2 (5 bases). The ends were cut back, 2 bases at V and 5 bases at J, with 16 bases in the middle. The CDR3 is made up of 15 amino acids. Germline assignment: CDR1 MDHEN and CDR2 SYDVKM. The CDR3 DNA sequence: TGTGCCAGCAGTTTAGAAACCGGGAATCTCCACGAGCAGTACTTC. Translating gives CASSLETGNLHEQYF.

The J gene is TRBJ2-7, the V gene TRBV6-1, with TRBD2 identical over 7 bases. The CDR3 spans 12 residues. Germline V gene data show CDR1 as MNHNS and CDR2 as SASEGT. V shed 7 bases, J shed 3 bases, and the junction held 3 bases outside the gene matches. This chain's CDR3 is CASTSGLYEQYV. The CDR3 DNA reads as TGTGCCAGCACTAGCGGACTCTACGAGCAGTACGTC.

This clone was picked up one time. This sequence joins TRBV27 and TRBJ2-1, with 7 bases matching TRBD1. With 8 bases clipped from V and 6 bases from J, the junction kept 13 bases outside the gene matches. Germline V CDR1 and CDR2: MNHEY, SMNVEV (reference sequence). This CDR3 is built from 15 residues. The CDR3 sequence is CASYGTVRMSNEQFF. CDR3 nucleotide sequence: TGTGCCAGCTATGGGACAGTTCGAATGAGCAATGAGCAGTTCTTC.

This clone appeared once. The rearrangement links TRBV28 to TRBJ1-2; 11 bases are a match to TRBD1. Trimming took 5 bases from V and 5 from J; bases not matched to a gene: 13. The CDR3 covers 17 residues. Germline V lookup: CDR1 MDHEN, CDR2 SYDVKM. The chain's CDR3 is CASSLIADRGQGYGYTF. CDR3 DNA sequence: TGTGCCAGCAGTCTTATAGCGGACAGGGGGCAGGGGTATGGCTACACCTTC.

The chain combines TRBV6-1 with TRBJ1-1; TRBD1 aligns across 8 bases. In germline, CDR1 is MNHNS, CDR2 SASEGT. Germline trimming cut 7 bases from V and 1 base from J; bases unmatched to any gene: 5. This CDR3 has 14 residues. The DNA of the CDR3 is TGTGCCAGCACAAACAGGGGGGGGAACACTGAAGCTTTCTTT. Its translation: CASTNRGGNTEAFF.

The chain uses TRBV7-2 and TRBJ2-5, with 10 bases that match TRBD1. The germline V gene has CDR1 SGHTA and CDR2 FQGNSA. This CDR3 spans 14 amino acids. The trim removed 4 bases at V and 5 bases at J, leaving 4 bases unmatched. DNA for the CDR3: TGTGCCAGCAGCTGGGGACAGGGGTTGGAGACCCAGTACTTC. This codes for CASSWGQGLETQYF.

This rearrangement joins TRBV19 to TRBJ2-1; tentatively, D is TRBD2 (6 bases). Trimming pared 8 bases from V and 1 base from J, leaving 9 bases between. The CDR3 covers 13 residues. Germline-derived CDR1 and CDR2 are LNHDA and SQIVND (reference sequence). The CDR3 DNA reads TGTGCCAGTTGGGACTGGTCCTACAATGAGCAGTTCTTC. It is translated as CASWDWSYNEQFF. The variable domain in full, with the rest retrieved from reference TRBV19 and TRBJ2-1, is DGGITQSPKYLFRKEGQNVTLSCEQNLNHDAMYWYRQDPGQGLRLIYYSQIVNDFQKGDIAEGYSVSREKKESFPLTVTSAQKNPTAFYLCASWDWSYNEQFFGPGTRLTVL.

The rearrangement links TRBV9 to TRBJ1-1; tentative D call: TRBD1 (6 bases). Looked up from germline, CDR1 is SGDLS and CDR2 is YYNGEE. Trimming removed 3 bases from V and 1 base from J, with 13 bases in between. The CDR3 contains 15 residues. The CDR3 spells CASSGETGKNTEAFF. In DNA, the CDR3 is TGTGCCAGCAGCGGGGAAACAGGGAAGAACACTGAAGCTTTCTTT.

V usage is TRBV19 and J usage is TRBJ2-7; D is unclear. V was shortened by 4 bases and J by 3 bases, with 10 bases between the two germline ends. The CDR3 length is 13 residues. CDR1 is LNHDA and CDR2 is SQIVND in the germline V gene (reference sequence). CDR3 sequence: CASSTPPHYEQYF. The CDR3 DNA reads TGTGCCAGTAGTACCCCCCCCCACTACGAGCAGTACTTC.

As concerns this clone: The same CDR3 can be traced to other DNA sequences in this sample. V gene TRBV5-6 combines with J gene TRBJ1-2; 7 bases align to TRBD1. Germline values: CDR1 SGHDT, CDR2 YYEEEE. The length of the CDR3 is 15 residues. J lost 4 bases, V lost 1 base, and 7 bases had no gene match. The CDR3 coding sequence is TGTGCCAGCAGCTTGCGTAGGGGGCTCGGCTATGGCTACACCTTC. This gives the protein CASSLRRGLGYGYTF.

The chain joins TRBV28 to TRBJ2-7; 8 bases match TRBD1. Germline values: CDR1 MDHEN, CDR2 SYDVKM. Trimming removed 2 bases from V and 0 bases from J; junction bases left unmatched: 0. This CDR3 region has 14 residues. CDR3 region: CASSLGQGSYEQYV. The CDR3 DNA is TGTGCCAGCAGTTTAGGACAGGGCTCCTACGAGCAGTACGTC.

The chain uses TRBV4-1 and TRBJ1-2; D possibly corresponds to TRBD1 (6 bases). The length of the CDR3 is 16 residues. V was pared by 1 base and J by 7 bases, with 19 bases between. Germline loops: CDR1 MGHRA, CDR2 YSYEKL. The CDR3 sequence: CASSQGWGGVFGGYTF. In DNA form, the CDR3 reads TGCGCCAGCAGCCAAGGATGGGGGGGCGTTTTCGGTGGCTACACCTTC.

The chain uses TRBV6-5 and TRBJ2-1; D is undetermined. Trimming took 0 bases from V and 3 from J, leaving 9 bases between them. Germline V CDR1 and CDR2: MNHEY, SVGAGI. The CDR3 extends over 15 amino acids. CDR3 sequence reads: CASSYSKSDYNEQFF. CDR3 bases: TGTGCCAGCAGTTACTCGAAGTCAGACTACAATGAGCAGTTCTTC.

The chain joins TRBV6-5 to TRBJ1-2; TRBD1 agrees at 8 bases. The CDR3 has 16 residues. Unmatched junction bases numbered 8, after V lost 0 bases and J lost 5 bases. Germline CDR1 and CDR2: MNHEY and SVGAGI. The CDR3 loop is CASSYSFYRGEYGYTF. CDR3 nucleotides: TGTGCCAGCAGTTACTCGTTTTACAGGGGGGAATATGGCTACACCTTC.

The chain links TRBV9 to TRBJ2-7, with 8 nucleotides matching TRBD1. CDR3 length equals 15 residues. V was clipped by 1 base and J by 5 bases; unmatched bases: 8. The germline V gene encodes CDR1 SGDLS and CDR2 YYNGEE. The chain's CDR3 is CASSVRAGGYHEQYF. CDR3 coding DNA: TGTGCCAGCAGCGTAAGAGCAGGGGGCTATCACGAGCAGTACTTC.

In its sample, this clone was seen once. J is TRBJ2-7 and V is TRBV19; the D is unclear. Trimming cost V 4 bases and J 4 bases, with 8 bases left between them. The CDR3 has 12 amino acids. Looked up from germline, CDR1 is LNHDA and CDR2 is SQIVND (reference sequence). The CDR3 DNA follows: TGTGCCAGTAGTACCGGTTATTACGAGCAGTACTTC. Protein sequence: CASSTGYYEQYF.

This chain connects TRBV6-5 to TRBJ2-7; 7 nucleotides align to TRBD1. Germline CDR1 is MNHEY and CDR2 is SVGAGI. CDR3 size: 16 residues. The trim removed 0 bases at V and 1 base at J, leaving 6 bases unmatched. The CDR3 bases are TGTGCCAGCAGTTACTCCTCGGGACAGACGTCCTACGAGCAGTACTTC. Encoded protein: CASSYSSGQTSYEQYF.

This sequence joins TRBV5-6 and TRBJ1-2; TRBD1 aligns across 8 bases. The ends lost 3 bases at V and 1 base at J; junction bases unmatched: 11. Germline assignment: CDR1 SGHDT and CDR2 YYEEEE. The CDR3 covers 17 residues. Here the CDR3 DNA reads TGTGCCAGCAGCTCGACAGGGGATAGTATGTATAACTATGGCTACACCTTC. It codes for CASSSTGDSMYNYGYTF.

V usage is TRBV28 and J usage is TRBJ2-7; D is possibly TRBD1 (6 bases). In germline, CDR1 is MDHEN, CDR2 SYDVKM. The ends were cut back, 1 base at V and 1 base at J, with 14 bases in the middle. CDR3 size: 16 residues. The CDR3 coding sequence is TGTGCCAGCAGTTTATCTCCCCGAGACAGGTCCTACGAGCAGTACTTC. Protein sequence: CASSLSPRDRSYEQYF.

The rearrangement links TRBV27 to TRBJ2-7, with TRBD1 matching over 7 bases. This CDR3 spans 14 amino acids. The germline CDR1 and CDR2 sequences are MNHEY and SMNVEV (reference sequence). V trimming: 0 bases; J trimming: 4 bases; junction bases outside the gene matches: 3. CDR3 region: CASSLSIQGYEQYF. The CDR3 coding sequence is TGTGCCAGCAGTTTATCCATACAGGGGTACGAGCAGTACTTC.

This clone has a single count. This chain joins TRBV27 and TRBJ1-2; 8 bases fit TRBD1. The CDR3 loop spans 14 amino acids. Germline values: CDR1 MNHEY, CDR2 SMNVEV (reference sequence). After removal of 3 bases from V and 7 bases from J, the junction contained 7 bases not matched to a gene. CDR3 sequence: CASSFGTGTSGYTF. CDR3 DNA sequence: TGTGCCAGCAGTTTTGGGACAGGAACCTCTGGCTACACCTTC.

DNA for the CDR3: TGTGCCAGCAGCTTTCTTGCCCCCCCCCTGCCAGGCTATGGCTACACCTTC. It is translated as CASSFLAPPLPGYGYTF. This chain joins TRBV7-9 and TRBJ1-2; D is unclear. The germline CDR1 and CDR2 sequences are SEHNR and FQNEAQ (reference sequence). The CDR3 runs to 17 residues. V was cut by 3 bases and J by 4 bases, with 21 bases left in between.

The gene calls are TRBV6-6 and TRBJ1-5, with 8 positions matching TRBD1. Germline lookup yields CDR1 MNHNY and CDR2 SVGAGI (reference sequence). The CDR3 sequence is 16 residues long. Trimming removed 2 bases from V and 2 bases from J; junction bases left unmatched: 5. CDR3 sequence reads: CASSYLGQAGNQPQHF. The CDR3 DNA sequence: TGTGCCAGCAGTTACCTGGGACAGGCGGGCAATCAGCCCCAGCATTTT.

The genes are TRBV5-1 and TRBJ1-2, with D perhaps TRBD1 (5 bases). Germline assignment: CDR1 SGHRS and CDR2 YFSETQ. The CDR3 totals 12 residues. V shed 5 bases and J shed 6 bases, with 11 bases lying between them. CDR3 in DNA: TGCGCCAGCAGTGTTTGGGGGGATGGCTACACCTTC. Protein product: CASSVWGDGYTF.

In DNA, the CDR3 is TGCGCCAGCAAAATTACCGGGACAGGGAACTATGGCTACACCTTC. The encoded protein is CASKITGTGNYGYTF. The rearrangement uses TRBV4-1 and TRBJ1-2; TRBD1 aligns across 9 bases. Germline V gene data show CDR1 as MGHRA and CDR2 as YSYEKL. This CDR3 spans 15 amino acids. J gave up 2 bases and V 7 bases, and 8 bases lay outside the gene matches.